Listed below are T cell receptor beta chains from one sample, sequenced in a study of T cell responses to AZD1222 COVID-19 vaccine. Method: immunoSEQ multiplex PCR; TCRdb's copy keeps in-frame clones and lacks some. The sample includes tens of thousands of clones, over 80% seen only once; the top ten take 18%. Sequences were derived from peripheral blood, sampled 28 days after the second AZD1222 dose. Receptors originate from an adult who received the AZD1222 COVID-19 vaccine. The CDR3 runs from the conserved cysteine through the conserved F or W. D genes are given only for firm matches. A clone size is listed for some rows: how often the clone was seen (once, few, many), or a class if it is expanded.

V: TRBV5-4; J: TRBJ2-3; D: TRBD1; size: .; CDR3: CASSNRGPTDTQYF; DNA: TGTGCCAGCAGCAACAGGGGGCCCACAGATACGCAGTATTTT
V: TRBV5-1; J: TRBJ1-2; D: .; size: .; CDR3: CASSLEGPESIYGYTF; DNA: TGCGCCAGCAGCTTGGAGGGTCCGGAAAGTATCTATGGCTACACCTTC
V: TRBV15; J: TRBJ1-1; D: .; size: .; CDR3: CATSKANRNTEAFF; DNA: TGTGCCACCAGCAAGGCCAACAGGAACACTGAAGCTTTCTTT
V: TRBV6-5; J: TRBJ2-5; D: .; size: .; CDR3: CASSYSFNSQETQYF; DNA: TGTGCCAGCAGTTACTCTTTTAACAGCCAAGAGACCCAGTACTTC
V: TRBV19; J: TRBJ1-6; D: TRBD1; size: .; CDR3: CASRDRATNSPLHF; DNA: TGTGCCAGTAGAGACAGGGCCACAAATTCACCCCTCCACTTT
V: TRBV25-1; J: TRBJ1-4; D: .; size: .; CDR3: CASSETGRDEKLFF; DNA: TGTGCCAGCAGTGAAACAGGGAGAGATGAAAAACTGTTTTTT
V: TRBV11-2; J: TRBJ1-1; D: .; size: few; CDR3: CASSLGGGNTEAFF; DNA: TGTGCCAGCAGCTTGGGGGGCGGGAACACTGAAGCTTTCTTT
V: TRBV10-3; J: TRBJ1-2; D: TRBD1; size: .; CDR3: CAISDRGNYGYTF; DNA: TGTGCCATCAGCGACAGGGGCAACTATGGCTACACCTTC
V: TRBV7-2; J: TRBJ2-5; D: TRBD2; size: .; CDR3: CASSPLPGGIETQYF; DNA: TGTGCCAGCAGCCCCCTCCCGGGGGGAATAGAGACCCAGTACTTC
V: TRBV9; J: TRBJ1-1; D: .; size: .; CDR3: CASSSRPNTNTEAFF; DNA: TGTGCCAGCAGCTCGCGCCCTAACACGAACACTGAAGCTTTCTTT
V: TRBV5-1; J: TRBJ2-3; D: .; size: .; CDR3: CASSPRGPAGADTQYF; DNA: TGCGCCAGCAGCCCTCGGGGCCCGGCAGGGGCAGATACGCAGTATTTT
V: TRBV12-3/TRBV12-4; J: TRBJ1-4; D: .; size: .; CDR3: CASSRPNPEKLFF; DNA: TGTGCCAGCAGCCGACCCAACCCCGAAAAACTGTTTTTT
V: TRBV19; J: TRBJ1-2; D: .; size: .; CDR3: CASTHDGINYGYTF; DNA: TGTGCCAGTACACACGACGGCATTAACTATGGCTACACCTTC
V: TRBV25-1; J: TRBJ2-5; D: .; size: .; CDR3: CASSESVRGETQYF; DNA: TGTGCCAGCAGTGAATCTGTGCGCGGAGAGACCCAGTACTTC
V: TRBV7-8; J: TRBJ2-5; D: TRBD2; size: .; CDR3: CASSRGTTETQYF; DNA: TGTGCCAGCAGCCGGGGGACTACGGAGACCCAGTACTTC
V: TRBV19; J: TRBJ1-5; D: .; size: .; CDR3: CASRRDTFSYEPQHF; DNA: TGTGCCAGTAGGAGGGACACCTTCTCATATGAGCCCCAGCATTTT
V: TRBV7-3; J: TRBJ1-4; D: TRBD1; size: once; CDR3: CASSLGGGKGEKLFF; DNA: TGTGCCAGCAGCTTAGGAGGGGGCAAGGGTGAAAAACTGTTTTTT
V: TRBV6-5; J: TRBJ1-5; D: .; size: .; CDR3: CASSRDQGSNQPQHF; DNA: TGTGCCAGCAGTAGGGACCAGGGAAGCAATCAGCCCCAGCATTTT
V: TRBV5-1; J: TRBJ2-7; D: .; size: .; CDR3: CASSLVRGSYEQYF; DNA: TGCGCCAGCAGCTTGGTTCGGGGGTCCTACGAGCAGTACTTC
V: TRBV2; J: TRBJ2-7; D: TRBD1; size: .; CDR3: CASTPGQGYEQYF; DNA: TGTGCCAGCACCCCGGGACAGGGCTACGAGCAGTACTTC
V: TRBV5-6; J: TRBJ1-4; D: TRBD1; size: .; CDR3: CASSLGTGGGNEKLFF; DNA: TGTGCCAGCAGCTTGGGGACAGGGGGCGGGAATGAAAAACTGTTTTTT
V: TRBV14; J: TRBJ2-7; D: .; size: once; CDR3: CASSLTGRPYEQYF; DNA: TGTGCCAGCAGCCTGACCGGTCGACCCTACGAGCAGTACTTC
V: TRBV19; J: TRBJ1-5; D: .; size: .; CDR3: CASGAVNQPQHF; DNA: TGTGCCAGCGGAGCTGTAAATCAGCCCCAGCATTTT
V: TRBV19; J: TRBJ2-3; D: TRBD1; size: .; CDR3: CASMPGQSTDTQYF; DNA: TGTGCCAGTATGCCGGGACAGTCCACAGATACGCAGTATTTT
V: TRBV3-1/TRBV3-2; J: TRBJ1-1; D: .; size: .; CDR3: CASSQDWQNTEAFF; DNA: TGTGCCAGCAGCCAAGATTGGCAGAACACTGAAGCTTTCTTT
V: TRBV7-2; J: TRBJ1-2; D: .; size: .; CDR3: CASSAGDYINYGYTF; DNA: TGTGCCAGCAGCGCAGGAGATTACATTAACTATGGCTACACCTTC
V: TRBV29-1; J: TRBJ2-7; D: .; size: .; CDR3: CSVEDFPNYEQYF; DNA: TGCAGCGTTGAAGATTTTCCTAACTACGAGCAGTACTTC
V: TRBV7-6; J: TRBJ2-5; D: TRBD1; size: .; CDR3: CASSLMDRERETQYF; DNA: TGTGCCAGCAGCTTAATGGACAGGGAGAGGGAGACCCAGTACTTC
V: TRBV7-9; J: TRBJ1-2; D: TRBD1; size: .; CDR3: CAILPGQGAYGYTF; DNA: TGTGCCATTCTTCCGGGACAGGGGGCTTATGGCTACACCTTC